These 17 T cell receptor beta chains came from one sample sequenced in a study of blood T cell repertoires in COVID-19. Measured with immunoSEQ multiplex PCR; TCRdb has only the in-frame clones, and not every one. The sample carries approximately 54,000 clones, roughly four fifths recorded once. The sample taken for sequencing was peripheral blood. These TCRs come from a woman aged 55-70 years with acute or convalescent COVID-19.

This chain joins TRBV18 and TRBJ1-1, with D hard to call. Trimming shortened V by 6 bases and J by 2 bases, and 19 bases separated the two germline ends. The CDR3 totals 16 residues. Germline CDR1 reads KGHSH; CDR2 reads LQKENI. CDR3 coding DNA: TGTGCCAGCTCCACGGGCGGGGAGGACGGAAACACTGAAGCTTTCTTT. This translates into CASSTGGEDGNTEAFF. Full variable domain (rest looked up from reference TRBV18 and TRBJ1-1): NAGVMQNPRHLVRRRGQEARLRCSPMKGHSHVYWYRQLPEEGLKFMVYLQKENIIDESGMPKERFSAEFPKEGPSILRIQQVVRGDSAAYFCASSTGGEDGNTEAFFGQGTRLTVV.

The V call is TRBV19, the J call TRBJ1-3, with D unresolved. The CDR3 is 13 amino acids. V shed 7 bases and J shed 4 bases, with 11 bases lying between them. Germline CDR1 and CDR2: LNHDA and SQIVND (reference sequence). Here the CDR3 reads CASTTKVGNTIYF. The CDR3 DNA follows: TGTGCCAGTACTACTAAGGTCGGAAACACCATATATTTT.

The J gene is TRBJ2-1, the V gene TRBV6-2 or TRBV6-3; TRBD1 is a possible D gene (7 bases). This CDR3 contains 14 residues. Trimming removed 2 bases from V and 9 bases from J, with 14 bases in between. Germline V gene data show CDR1 as MNHEY and CDR2 as SVGEGT. CDR3 amino acids: CASSYVGQGGEQFF. DNA of the CDR3: TGTGCCAGCAGTTACGTCGGCCAGGGGGGTGAGCAGTTCTTC.

The J gene is TRBJ1-1, the V gene TRBV5-1; the D gene is possibly TRBD1 (6 bases). Germline CDR1 SGHRS, CDR2 YFSETQ. V was cut by 1 base and J by 0 bases, with 13 bases left in between. The CDR3 loop spans 16 amino acids. The CDR3 reads CASSLLDSRLNTEAFF. CDR3 nucleotides: TGCGCCAGCAGCTTGTTGGACAGCCGATTGAACACTGAAGCTTTCTTT.

The V and J genes are TRBV4-2 and TRBJ2-1, with TRBD2 matching over 7 bases. The germline gives CDR1 LGHNA, CDR2 YNFKEQ. The CDR3 has 17 residues. The V and J ends lost 1 base and 6 bases, in that order; junction bases with no gene match: 12. The CDR3 bases are TGTGCCAGCAGCCAAGGGAGGGGACTACCGGGTGGCAATGAGCAGTTCTTC. It encodes CASSQGRGLPGGNEQFF.

The chain joins TRBV29-1 to TRBJ1-3; TRBD1 matches at 7 bases. Per germline, CDR1 SQVTM and CDR2 ANQGSEA. This CDR3 has 13 amino acids. V shed 6 bases and J 2 bases; nucleotides not matched to a gene: 4. This chain's CDR3 is CSVRDRAGNTIYF. CDR3 coding DNA: TGCAGCGTGAGGGACAGAGCTGGAAACACCATATATTTT.

The DNA for the CDR3 is TGTGCCATCAGGGGGGACTACCTGAACAATGAGCAGTTCTTC. Its protein is CAIRGDYLNNEQFF. V and J are TRBV10-3 and TRBJ2-1, with 7 nucleotides matching TRBD2. CDR3 length: 14 amino acids. J gave up 5 bases and V 6 bases, and 7 bases lay outside the gene matches. The germline gives CDR1 ENHRY, CDR2 SYGVKD.

J is TRBJ1-2 and V is TRBV28; TRBD1 matches at 11 bases. Losses at the gene ends were 7 bases for V and 2 bases for J; bases not matched to a gene: 6. The CDR3 has 15 residues. Germline V CDR1 and CDR2: MDHEN, SYDVKM. CDR3 DNA sequence: TGTGCCAGCATTGAGGGACAGGGGGTAAACTATGGCTACACCTTC. It codes for CASIEGQGVNYGYTF.

J is TRBJ1-5 and V is TRBV5-1; D ambiguous. The CDR3 runs to 14 residues. From germline, CDR1 is SGHRS and CDR2 YFSETQ. V was trimmed by 4 bases and J by 4 bases, leaving 12 bases between them. Here the CDR3 reads CASSPSSPNQPQHF. The CDR3 DNA is TGCGCCAGCAGCCCCTCCTCCCCTAATCAGCCCCAGCATTTT.

This clone was recorded once. As DNA, the CDR3 is TGTGCCGTCAGACAGGGGAACACTGAAGCTTTCTTT. This codes for CAVRQGNTEAFF. The genes are TRBV13 and TRBJ1-1; 7 nucleotides align to TRBD1. CDR3 size: 12 residues. J gave up 1 base and V 11 bases, and 4 bases lay outside the gene matches. Germline lookup yields CDR1 PRHDT and CDR2 FYEKMQ (reference sequence).

This clone was detected only a few times. The CDR3 here is CASRPWVCGLNEKLFF. CDR3 nucleotide sequence: TGCGCCAGCAGACCTTGGGTTTGCGGCCTTAATGAAAAACTGTTTTTT. The rearrangement joins TRBV23-1 to TRBJ1-4; D gene ambiguous. TRBV23-1 is placed among ORFs of uncertain function. CDR3 length equals 16 residues. V lost 6 bases and J lost 4, with 18 bases in between.

The CDR3 DNA follows: TGTGCCAGCAGCCCCGGGACTAGCGGACCCTACAATGAGCAGTTCTTC. This encodes CASSPGTSGPYNEQFF. The V and J genes are TRBV7-8 and TRBJ2-1, with 11 bases aligning to TRBD2. From germline, CDR1 is SGHVS and CDR2 FQNEAQ. The J segment lost 2 bases and the V segment lost 5 bases, leaving 5 bases of the junction unmatched. There are 16 residues in the CDR3.

The V and J genes are TRBV5-1 and TRBJ2-1; no clear D. Germline assignment: CDR1 SGHRS and CDR2 YFSETQ. Trimming cost V 3 bases and J 7 bases, with 17 bases left between them. The length of the CDR3 is 15 residues. The CDR3 reads CASSSTGEARNEQFF. In DNA form, the CDR3 reads TGCGCCAGCAGCTCCACGGGTGAAGCGAGGAATGAGCAGTTCTTC.

The chain has TRBV3-1 (or the pseudogene TRBV3-2) and TRBJ1-1, with TRBD1 matching over 7 bases. V lost 4 bases and J lost 10; bases outside the gene matches: 6. The CDR3 contains 12 residues. Germline loops: CDR1 LGHDT, CDR2 YNNKEL (reference sequence). Here the CDR3 DNA reads TGTGCCAGCAGCCCCGGGACAGCCTTAGCTTTCTTT. Translation gives CASSPGTALAFF.

This rearrangement joins TRBV6-5 to TRBJ2-7, with D possibly matching TRBD2 (6 bases). The CDR3 loop spans 14 amino acids. Trimming took 2 bases from V and 1 from J, leaving 9 bases between them. Germline V gives CDR1 MNHEY, CDR2 SVGAGI. This CDR3 is CASSYGGTSYEQYF. CDR3 coding DNA: TGTGCCAGCAGTTACGGGGGGACTTCCTACGAGCAGTACTTC.

The V gene is TRBV7-8, the J gene TRBJ2-3; D is possibly TRBD1 (5 bases). The CDR3 totals 12 residues. With 5 bases removed from V and 6 bases from J, the gap between germline ends came to 9 bases. The germline V gene encodes CDR1 SGHVS and CDR2 FQNEAQ. This chain's CDR3 is CASSPAGDTQYF. In DNA form, the CDR3 reads TGTGCCAGCAGCCCCGCAGGGGATACGCAGTATTTT.

V and J are TRBV7-6 and TRBJ1-2, with D unresolved. Germline CDR1 and CDR2: SGHVS and FNYEAQ. V lost 1 base to trimming and J lost 2 bases, with 11 bases between them. The CDR3 loop spans 15 amino acids. CDR3 region: CASSLGEPLNYGYTF. The CDR3 DNA reads as TGTGCCAGCAGCTTAGGGGAGCCATTGAACTATGGCTACACCTTC.